The sequence of this T cell receptor (beta chain) was determined in a study of Graves' ophthalmopathy and Graves' hyperthyroidism. Using RNA transcripts, the TCR beta CDR3 regions were amplified. RT-PCR with HTBI primers came first, then second-round multiplex PCR. TCRdb reprocessed the multiplex PCR reads via MiXCR and lists one record per CDR3 protein. This table holds about 620,000 distinct CDR3 sequences, roughly 20% found once. Per germline, CDR1 LNHNV and CDR2 YYDKDF (reference sequence). This CDR3 is 15 amino acids long. The V end was cut by 5 bases, the J end by 9 bases, with 17 bases between. Study-level points and caveats: Detected in blood as well were most expanded thyroid clonotypes with frequency above 0.001.

This clonotype was counted ten times or more. Its specificity is not known. Sequencing was done on a sample of peripheral blood. This rearrangement joins TRBV15 to TRBJ1-6, with D maybe TRBD1 (5 bases). The receptor was derived from a woman younger than 35 with stable Graves' hyperthyroidism. Some clones in this sample may be carry-over from other donors' samples. For the CDR3, the DNA is TGTGCCACCAGCCCTTACAAATCGGGGGGTTCACCCCTCCACTTT. Its protein product is CATSPYKSGGSPLHF.